These 22 T cell receptor beta chains were all obtained from the same sample, sequenced in a study of tumor and adjacent non-tumor tissue in lung cancer. A modified ARM-PCR protocol with three rounds of nested PCR amplified TCRbeta. TCRdb called the multiplex PCR reads again in MiXCR, with one record for every CDR3 protein. Counted here are some 100,000 distinct CDR3 sequences, roughly 74% occurring once; the ten biggest clones make up 37%. RNA was extracted from bulk tissue without any cell sorting. Input material: lung tumor tissue. Receptors originate from a woman aged 55-69 years with non-small cell lung cancer.

This clonotype was observed many times. The chain links TRBV10-1 to TRBJ2-1; tentatively, D is TRBD1 or TRBD2 (5 bases each). In germline, CDR1 is WNHNN, CDR2 SYGVQD (reference sequence). V was cut by 5 bases and J by 1 base, with 9 bases left in between. CDR3 length equals 14 residues. CDR3 bases: TGCGCCAGCAGTAGAGGGGTTTCCTACAATGAGCAGTTCTTC. Its protein product is CASSRGVSYNEQFF.

The V call is TRBV11-2, the J call TRBJ1-2, with 9 positions matching TRBD1. The germline gives CDR1 SGHAT, CDR2 FQNNGV. V was clipped by 5 bases and J by 3 bases; unmatched bases: 4. The CDR3 totals 14 residues. The CDR3 loop is CASSADRGHYGYTF. The CDR3 DNA is TGTGCCAGCAGCGCGGACAGGGGCCACTATGGCTACACCTTC. The variable domain in full, completed from reference TRBV11-2 and TRBJ1-2, reads EAGVAQSPRYKIIEKRQSVAFWCNPISGHATLYWYQQILGQGPKLLIQFQNNGVVDDSQLPKDRFSAERLKGVDSTLKIQPAKLEDSAVYLCASSADRGHYGYTFGSGTRLTVV.

The sample holds a few counts of this clonotype. V usage is TRBV12-3 or TRBV12-4 and J usage is TRBJ2-5; a weak D match, TRBD1 (5 bases). The V and J ends lost 5 bases and 4 bases respectively, with 11 bases between them. The CDR3 is 13 residues long. The CDR3 DNA sequence: TGTGCCAGCAGTATGATAGGGGTAGAGACCCAGTACTTC. Translation gives CASSMIGVETQYF.

This clonotype appeared many times. The rearrangement uses TRBV5-6 and TRBJ1-3; D is possibly TRBD1 (5 bases). This CDR3 has 17 amino acids. V was cut by 3 bases and J by 0 bases, with 16 bases left in between. Germline CDR1 reads SGHDT; CDR2 reads YYEEEE. The CDR3 DNA reads as TGTGCCAGCAGCTCCAATCCCGGGACCAGCTCTGGAAACACCATATATTTT. This encodes CASSSNPGTSSGNTIYF.

Only one count was recorded for this clonotype. Because it lacks the conserved phenylalanine or tryptophan at the end, this CDR3 is likely a read error. The V call is TRBV28, the J call TRBJ2-7, with no clear D. The germline V gene encodes CDR1 MDHEN and CDR2 SYDVKM. CDR3 length: 14 residues. The CDR3 DNA reads as TGTGTCAGCAGTCGGATAGGGCTCTCTTACGAGCAGTACCTC. Encoded protein: CVSSRIGLSYEQYL.

About this clonotype itself: This CDR3 is missing its conserved last phenylalanine or tryptophan, likely due to a read error. This chain links TRBV11-2 with TRBJ2-3; D possibly matches TRBD1 or TRBD2 (5 bases each). Looked up from germline, CDR1 is SGHAT and CDR2 is FQNNGV. The CDR3 sequence is 15 residues long. CDR3 sequence reads: CDSIATGTATDTQYY. In nucleotides, the CDR3 is TGTGACAGCATCGCCACCGGGACGGCCACAGATACGCAGTATTAT.

The J gene is TRBJ1-6, the V gene TRBV11-2, with a possible D match to TRBD1 (5 bases). The CDR3 has 18 residues. Germline V gene lookup returns CDR1 SGHAT and CDR2 FQNNGV. Trimming pared 1 base from V and 8 bases from J, leaving 21 bases between. CDR3 sequence reads: CASSLVGSTWGLHSPLHF. CDR3 DNA sequence: TGTGCCAGCAGCTTAGTGGGATCAACATGGGGCCTTCATTCACCCCTCCACTTT.

This chain links TRBV12-3 or TRBV12-4 with TRBJ2-7, with D tentatively TRBD2 (6 bases). With 10 bases removed from V and 5 bases from J, the gap between germline ends came to 27 bases. There are 16 residues in the CDR3. CDR3: CAISSSAGLMRHEQYF. The CDR3 DNA follows: TGTGCCATCAGCTCCTCAGCCGGACTAATGCGACACGAGCAGTACTTC.

Details on this clonotype: Since a much larger clone is just one base distant, this may be a read error. The chain is built from TRBV5-5 and TRBJ2-1, with 9 bases lining up with TRBD2. J lost 8 bases, V lost 6 bases, and 9 bases had no gene match. The CDR3 covers 14 residues. Germline assignment: CDR1 SGHKS and CDR2 YYEKEE (reference sequence). The CDR3 coding sequence is TGTGCCAGCATGTACGGGACTAGCTTCGATGAGCAGTTCTTC. The encoded protein is CASMYGTSFDEQFF.

Comment on this clonotype: This may arise from a read error, as a much more abundant clone is one base away. V is TRBV4-3 and J is TRBJ1-2; D remains ambiguous. Trimming stripped 8 bases from V and 10 bases from J, with 23 bases between. The CDR3 consists of 14 residues. Germline CDR1 reads LGHNA; CDR2 reads YSLEER. CDR3 amino acids: CASGKGPGSSPYTF. The CDR3 bases are TGCGCCAGCGGGAAAGGGCCCGGTTCTTCTCCCTACACCTTC.

Points on this clonotype: At one of its ends the junction is not consistent with the germline gene, which may arise from a read error. This chain uses TRBV6-5 with TRBJ2-7; 8 bases match TRBD2. Germline V gene lookup returns CDR1 MNHEY and CDR2 SVGAGI. The CDR3 is 17 amino acids. Here the CDR3 DNA reads TGTGCCAGCAGTGGCCTTGGGCCTACCGGGGGGGTCGACGAGCGGTACTTC. Translation gives CASSGLGPTGGVDERYF.

Details on this clonotype: At one boundary the junction diverges from the germline segment, which might be a read error. The V and J genes are TRBV5-1 and TRBJ2-7, with 9 positions matching TRBD1. The CDR3 length is 14 residues. CDR1 is SGHRS and CDR2 is YFSETQ in the germline V gene. The DNA of the CDR3 is TGCGGCAGCAGAACGGGACAGGGAACCTACGAGCAGTACTTC. Its protein product is CGSRTGQGTYEQYF.

In the case of this clonotype: A clone one base away is much larger, so this may be a read error. V and J are TRBV5-6 and TRBJ2-1, with TRBD1 identical over 8 bases. Trimming took 4 bases from V and 6 from J; bases not matched to a gene: 9. The CDR3 spans 15 residues. Germline lookup yields CDR1 SGHDT and CDR2 YYEEEE. CDR3 region: CASSLVTGALNEQFF. In nucleotides, the CDR3 is TGTGCCAGCAGCCTCGTGACAGGGGCACTCAATGAGCAGTTCTTC.

This clonotype was detected only once. One junction end disagrees with the germline gene, perhaps due to a read error. This sequence joins TRBV20-1 and TRBJ1-2; TRBD1 might be the D (6 bases). Germline CDR1 and CDR2: DFQATT and SNEGSKA (reference sequence). This CDR3 region has 13 residues. CDR3 protein: CSARGAGYYGYTF. The CDR3 DNA reads TGCAGTGCTAGGGGGGCAGGGTACTACGGCTACACCTTC.

A remark on this clonotype: An end of the junction differs from the germline gene, which may be a read error. The chain links TRBV11-2 to TRBJ1-2, with D hard to call. The V gene's germline CDR1 is SGHAT and CDR2 FQNNGV. The CDR3 has 14 residues. CDR3 region: CASSDTEANYAYTF. The CDR3 DNA follows: TGTGCCAGCAGCGATACAGAGGCTAACTATGCCTACACCTTC. The full variable domain, its missing parts supplied by reference TRBV11-2 and TRBJ1-2, is EAGVAQSPRYKIIEKRQSVAFWCNPISGHATLYWYQQILGQGPKLLIQFQNNGVVDDSQLPKDRFSAERLKGVDSTLKIQPAKLEDSAVYLCASSDTEANYAYTFGSGTRLTVV.

This clonotype was seen ten or more times. This sequence joins TRBV6-2 or TRBV6-3 and TRBJ2-1; TRBD2 agrees at 7 bases. The CDR3 loop spans 15 amino acids. J lost 0 bases, V lost 8 bases, and 7 bases had no gene match. Germline CDR1 MNHEY, CDR2 SVGEGT. CDR3 nucleotides: TGTGCCAGCGCTGGGGGAGGGAGCTCCTACAATGAGCAGTTCTTC. This sequence encodes CASAGGGSSYNEQFF.

The chain recombines TRBV20-1 with TRBJ2-2, with D perhaps matching TRBD2 (5 bases). CDR3 length: 14 residues. In germline, CDR1 is DFQATT, CDR2 SNEGSKA (reference sequence). CDR3 sequence: CSSVAIGITGELFF. The CDR3 nucleotides are TGCAGCTCCGTGGCTATCGGGATCACCGGGGAGCTGTTTTTT.

The count of this clonotype is one. The CDR3 does not close with the conserved phenylalanine or tryptophan, likely indicating a read error. The rearrangement uses TRBV11-3 and TRBJ2-7; D possibly matches TRBD1 or TRBD2 (5 bases each). The CDR3 contains 14 residues. V dropped 0 bases and J dropped 2 bases, with 8 bases sitting between them. Germline assignment: CDR1 SGHNT and CDR2 YENEEA. The CDR3 sequence: CASSLDTGPYEQYS. The CDR3 DNA sequence: TGTGCCAGCAGCTTAGATACGGGACCCTACGAGCAGTACTCA.

This clonotype was counted at least ten times. This rearrangement joins TRBV20-1 to TRBJ2-7; no clear D gene. V dropped 6 bases and J dropped 5 bases, with 17 bases sitting between them. From germline, CDR1 is DFQATT and CDR2 SNEGSKA (reference sequence). This CDR3 is built from 13 residues. Here the CDR3 reads CSAEKIPRNEQYF. In nucleotides, the CDR3 is TGCAGTGCCGAGAAAATACCTAGAAACGAGCAGTACTTC.

Turning to this clonotype: This could be a read error, since a much larger clone is one nucleotide away. This chain uses TRBV5-5 with TRBJ1-2; 7 bases are shared with TRBD1. Trimming removed 4 bases from V and 4 bases from J; junction bases left unmatched: 7. Germline V gives CDR1 SGHKS, CDR2 YYEKEE (reference sequence). This CDR3 is built from 14 residues. The CDR3 DNA is TGTGCCAGCAGCCTAGGACAGGAGGTCTATGGCTACACCTTC. Protein product: CASSLGQEVYGYTF.

The chain combines TRBV11-3 with TRBJ2-1; the match to TRBD2 covers 12 bases. J gave up 11 bases and V 8 bases, and 19 bases lay outside the gene matches. Germline values: CDR1 SGHNT, CDR2 YENEEA. This CDR3 is 17 amino acids long. As DNA, the CDR3 is TGTGCCAGCTACTTAGAATTGACTAGCGGGAGCCATAATCAGCAGTTCTTC. It specifies CASYLELTSGSHNQQFF.

The chain couples TRBV21-1 to TRBJ2-4; the D call TRBD1 from the table was never checked on the DNA. TRBV21-1 is an annotated pseudogene. CDR3 length equals 20 residues. The CDR3 DNA reads as TGTGCCAGCAGCATACGCCCGACAGGGGGTGACGTGAGGGCCAAAAACATTCAGTACTTC. As protein: CASSIRPTGGDVRAKNIQYF.